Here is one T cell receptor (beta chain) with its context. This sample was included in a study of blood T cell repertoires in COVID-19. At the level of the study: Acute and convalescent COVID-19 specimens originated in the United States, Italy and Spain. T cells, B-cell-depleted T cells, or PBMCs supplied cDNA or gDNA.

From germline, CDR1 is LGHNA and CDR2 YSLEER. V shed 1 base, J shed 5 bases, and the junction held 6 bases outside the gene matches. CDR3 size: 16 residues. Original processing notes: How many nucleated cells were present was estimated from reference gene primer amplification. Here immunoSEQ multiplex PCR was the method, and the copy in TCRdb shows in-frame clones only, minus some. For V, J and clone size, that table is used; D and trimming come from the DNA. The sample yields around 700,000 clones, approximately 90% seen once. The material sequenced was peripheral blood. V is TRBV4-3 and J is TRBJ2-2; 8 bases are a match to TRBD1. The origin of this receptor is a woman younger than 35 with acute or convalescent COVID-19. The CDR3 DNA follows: TGCGCCAGCAGCCAAGGACGCCAGGGGGCAACCGGGGAGCTGTTTTTT. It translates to CASSQGRQGATGELFF.